This T cell receptor beta chain originates from a study of cytomegalovirus exposure and HLA in healthy donors. Background on the study: Across a few hundred genotyped donors, roughly 80% landed in the Caucasian-associated ancestry cluster. Findings of the study overall: Later work found that TCR association rates differed between HLA loci; DRB1 had the most and HLA-C the fewest. Serostatus for CMV was the only available immune exposure information.

The donors gave bone marrow, and they were healthy. Primers: 60 Vbeta forward and 13 Jbeta reverse. Assay used: immunoSEQ multiplex PCR; TCRdb lists only in-frame clones, some missing. The sample shows 150,000 to 250,000 clones, roughly 79% of them seen only once. The CDR3 is made up of 13 amino acids. V lost 5 bases to trimming and J lost 8 bases, with 15 bases between them. Germline CDR1 reads SGHTA; CDR2 reads FQGTGA. Worth noting for this clone: Its specificity is not known.

This TCR was sampled from a man younger than 40 in good health and CMV-seronegative. Specimen: PBMCs. The chain links TRBV7-3 to TRBJ1-1; D unresolved. The CDR3 reads CASSPNPTGEAFF. The CDR3 DNA follows: TGTGCCAGCAGCCCTAATCCGACTGGAGAAGCTTTCTTT.